The present entry profiles one T cell receptor (beta chain) with its context. Its antigen is not identified. This entry comes from a study of cytomegalovirus exposure and HLA in healthy donors. At the level of the study: Across under 450 genotyped donors, over 70% landed in the Caucasian-associated ancestry cluster.

The PCR contained 60 Vbeta and 13 Jbeta primers. The protocol was immunoSEQ multiplex PCR, while the TCRdb copy is restricted to in-frame clones and leaves out a portion. The data hold more than 150,000 clones, with approximately 80% observed a single time. General study findings and limits: Researchers reported that three CMV-associated chains were confirmed in vitro as CMV antigen-specific. Sequencing depth roughly uniform across donors was assumed in presence/absence analyses.

Germline V gene data show CDR1 as SGHTS and CDR2 as YDEGEE. Trimming pared 2 bases from V and 4 bases from J, leaving 14 bases between. The CDR3 sequence is 15 residues long. This sequence was found in a woman aged 45-65 years in good health and CMV-seropositive. Sequenced input: PBMCs. The chain combines TRBV5-8 with TRBJ2-3, with D perhaps matching TRBD2 (6 bases). The CDR3 region is CASSFAGTPPDTQYF. The CDR3 region has the DNA TGTGCCAGCAGCTTCGCGGGGACCCCCCCAGATACGCAGTATTTT.